Listed below are T cell receptor beta chains from one sample, sequenced in a study of T cells in Graves' hyperthyroidism and ophthalmopathy. TCRdb re-analysed the multiplex PCR reads in MiXCR, keeping a single row per CDR3 protein. This table holds 200,000 to 250,000 distinct CDR3 sequences, about a sixth found once. Sequenced: blood. Every receptor here comes from a woman younger than 35 with Graves' ophthalmopathy. Each CDR3 is given with its conserved first and last residue. A D gene is named only where the DNA matches it firmly. The size field is filled for only some rows; it gives once, few, many or a size class.

CDR3 protein	CDR3 DNA	CDR3 length	D gene	J gene	clone size	V gene
CASSLTGTRYEQYF	TGTGCCAGCAGCTTGACCGGGACTCGCTACGAGCAGTACTTC	14	-	TRBJ2-7	many	TRBV5-8
CAWSDTAKGYGYTF	TGTGCCTGGAGTGATACAGCCAAGGGCTATGGCTACACCTTC	14	-	TRBJ1-2	many	TRBV30
CASSLRSEQGRSGRYNEQFF	TGTGCCAGCAGCTTACGGTCTGAACAGGGTAGAAGCGGGCGGTACAATGAGCAGTTCTTC	20	-	TRBJ2-1	many	TRBV7-9
CASSLSGAEPYTF	TGTGCCAGCAGTTTATCAGGGGCCGAACCCTACACCTTC	13	-	TRBJ1-2	many	TRBV27
CANSVRNRVNEQYF	TGTGCCAACAGCGTTCGAAACAGGGTCAACGAGCAGTACTTC	14	-	TRBJ2-7	many	TRBV11-2
CSARSGRAYNEQFF	TGCAGTGCAAGAAGCGGGAGGGCCTACAATGAGCAGTTCTTC	14	TRBD2	TRBJ2-1	many	TRBV20-1
CASGARGTASYEQYF	TGTGCCAGTGGGGCGAGGGGGACGGCCTCCTACGAGCAGTACTTC	15	-	TRBJ2-7	-	TRBV19
CAWRSSVYEQYF	TGTGCCTGGAGATCTAGCGTTTACGAGCAGTACTTC	12	-	TRBJ2-7	many	TRBV30
CSASGGPGNTEAFF	TGCAGTGCTAGTGGGGGACCGGGGAACACTGAAGCTTTCTTT	14	-	TRBJ1-1	many	TRBV20-1
CASSRQGRAETQYF	TGTGCCAGCAGTCGACAGGGAAGGGCAGAGACCCAGTACTTC	14	TRBD1	TRBJ2-5	many	TRBV27
CASSYGGGHEQYF	TGTGCCAGCAGTTACGGAGGGGGCCACGAGCAGTACTTC	13	-	TRBJ2-7	many	TRBV6-5
CSARDTRNEQFF	TGCAGTGCTAGGGATACGCGGAATGAGCAGTTCTTC	12	-	TRBJ2-1	many	TRBV20-1
CASRIGGRRDEQFF	TGTGCCAGCAGGATCGGGGGCCGGAGGGATGAGCAGTTCTTC	14	-	TRBJ2-1	many	TRBV7-9
CASSSVAGGSYNEQFF	TGTGCCAGCAGCTCCGTAGCGGGAGGATCTTACAATGAGCAGTTCTTC	16	TRBD2	TRBJ2-1	-	TRBV7-3
CASKPDREASLHF	TGTGCCAGCAAACCCGACAGGGAGGCATCCCTCCACTTT	13	TRBD1	TRBJ1-6	many	TRBV2
CASRQGGSPLHF	TGTGCCAGTAGACAGGGGGGTTCACCCCTCCACTTT	12	TRBD1	TRBJ1-6	many	TRBV28
CASSGTGGIYEKLFF	TGTGCCAGCAGTGGCACAGGGGGCATATATGAAAAACTGTTTTTT	15	TRBD1	TRBJ1-4	many	TRBV2
CASSTAQAAGGAEAFF	TGTGCCAGTAGTACCGCTCAGGCAGCGGGGGGGGCTGAAGCTTTCTTT	16	-	TRBJ1-1	many	TRBV19